The 17 T cell receptor beta chains listed next were all sequenced from one sample in a study of blood T cell repertoires in COVID-19. Sequencing used immunoSEQ multiplex PCR; TCRdb keeps in-frame clones, though not all of them. The profile shows over 250,000 clones, around nine tenths of them singletons. The sample taken for sequencing was peripheral blood. The receptors stem from a woman aged 70-85 years with COVID-19, enrolled during active disease.

The chain employs TRBV30 and TRBJ1-1; no reliable D call. The V end was cut by 4 bases, the J end by 0 bases, with 6 bases between. The CDR3 spans 12 residues. CDR1 is GTSNPN, CDR2 SVGIG, per germline (reference sequence). The chain's CDR3 is CAWIGLNTEAFF. The CDR3 nucleotides read TGTGCCTGGATCGGGTTGAACACTGAAGCTTTCTTT.

As DNA, the CDR3 is TGCGCCAGCAGCCGCGGGGGGACAGATACGCAGTATTTT. Its translation is CASSRGGTDTQYF. The genes are TRBV5-1 and TRBJ2-3, with 8 bases lining up with TRBD2. V shed 4 bases and J 3 bases; nucleotides not matched to a gene: 1. There are 13 residues in the CDR3. From germline, CDR1 is SGHRS and CDR2 YFSETQ. The full variable domain, completed using reference TRBV5-1 and TRBJ2-3, is KAGVTQTPRYLIKTRGQQVTLSCSPISGHRSVSWYQQTPGQGLQFLFEYFSETQRNKGNFPGRFSGRQFSNSRSEMNVSTLELGDSALYLCASSRGGTDTQYFGPGTRLTVL.

The genes are TRBV28 and TRBJ1-1; D perhaps matches TRBD1 (5 bases). V was trimmed by 4 bases and J by 5 bases, leaving 17 bases between them. Germline CDR1 reads MDHEN; CDR2 reads SYDVKM. The CDR3 length is 15 residues. The CDR3 loop reads CASSSLLQGGTEAFF. CDR3 sequence (DNA): TGTGCCAGCAGTTCCCTACTGCAGGGAGGTACTGAAGCTTTCTTT.

The V and J genes are TRBV18 and TRBJ1-3; D possibly corresponds to TRBD1 (5 bases). Germline values: CDR1 KGHSH, CDR2 LQKENI. The CDR3 sequence is 16 residues long. The V and J ends lost 1 base and 0 bases respectively, with 10 bases between them. Here the CDR3 reads CASSPRGLVSGNTIYF. The DNA for the CDR3 is TGTGCCAGCTCACCACGGGGACTTGTCTCTGGAAACACCATATATTTT.

The V call is TRBV29-1, the J call TRBJ2-7, with TRBD1 matching over 7 bases. CDR1 is SQVTM and CDR2 is ANQGSEA in the germline V gene. The J segment lost 1 base and the V segment lost 5 bases, leaving 2 bases of the junction unmatched. This CDR3 has 12 residues. The CDR3 sequence: CSVTTGSYEQYF. The CDR3 bases are TGCAGCGTTACGACAGGGTCCTACGAGCAGTACTTC.

V and J are TRBV7-9 and TRBJ1-2; 7 nucleotides align to TRBD1. Germline loops: CDR1 SEHNR, CDR2 FQNEAQ (reference sequence). V gave up 11 bases and J gave up 0 bases; unmatched junction bases: 15. The CDR3 runs 16 residues. The CDR3 protein is CAVRNIQGQTNYGYTF. The DNA of the CDR3 is TGTGCCGTACGTAACATACAGGGGCAGACTAACTATGGCTACACCTTC.

This chain uses TRBV12-3 or TRBV12-4 with TRBJ1-5, with D uncertain. Trimming shortened V by 0 bases and J by 9 bases, and 3 bases separated the two germline ends. The CDR3 has 11 residues. CDR3 loop: CASSLAGPQHF. Here the CDR3 DNA reads TGTGCCAGCAGTTTAGCCGGGCCCCAGCATTTT.

The count of this clone is one. The chain couples TRBV6-1 to TRBJ2-1, with 7 bases identical to TRBD1. Trimming cost V 0 bases and J 7 bases; bases outside gene matches: 9. This CDR3 spans 16 amino acids. Germline V gives CDR1 MNHNS, CDR2 SASEGT. In nucleotides, the CDR3 is TGTGCCAGCAGTGAAGCGCTCGGGACAGCCCTTAATGAGCAGTTCTTC. Protein product: CASSEALGTALNEQFF.

This clone was picked up a small number of times. The chain links TRBV14 to TRBJ2-7; D is ambiguous. Germline V gene sequence: CDR1 SGHDN, CDR2 FVKESK. CDR3 length equals 13 residues. Trimming pared 1 base from V and 4 bases from J, leaving 8 bases between. This chain's CDR3 is CASSQGRWYEQYF. The DNA of the CDR3 is TGTGCCAGCAGCCAAGGCAGGTGGTACGAGCAGTACTTC.

This chain links TRBV7-2 with TRBJ1-2, with D uncertain. The CDR3 runs 13 residues. V was pared by 0 bases and J by 5 bases, with 7 bases between. Germline lookup yields CDR1 SGHTA and CDR2 FQGNSA. The CDR3 bases are TGTGCCAGCAGCTTAGCCGTCAGGTATGGCTACACCTTC. Amino acids: CASSLAVRYGYTF.

This rearrangement joins TRBV24-1 to TRBJ2-5; 9 bases agree with TRBD1. V lost 12 bases and J lost 2; bases outside the gene matches: 6. This CDR3 is built from 13 residues. Per the germline V gene, CDR1 is KGHDR and CDR2 is SFDVKD. Here the CDR3 reads CASRGTGQETQYF. In nucleotides, the CDR3 is TGTGCCTCAAGAGGGACAGGGCAAGAGACCCAGTACTTC.

This chain links TRBV28 with TRBJ1-4, with 11 bases identical to TRBD1. Germline values: CDR1 MDHEN, CDR2 SYDVKM. V trimming: 10 bases; J trimming: 10 bases; junction bases outside the gene matches: 11. The CDR3 runs to 14 residues. The CDR3 here is CATSFGTGGGKLFF. The DNA of the CDR3 is TGTGCCACCTCCTTCGGGACAGGGGGAGGAAAACTGTTTTTT.

This CDR3 is CAWNWNTEAFF. Written as DNA, the CDR3 is TGTGCCTGGAACTGGAACACTGAAGCTTTCTTT. The chain employs TRBV30 and TRBJ1-1; D not resolved. Per the germline V gene, CDR1 is GTSNPN and CDR2 is SVGIG (reference sequence). This CDR3 is built from 11 residues. Trimming removed 4 bases from V and 1 base from J, with 4 bases in between. The entire variable domain, with the rest obtained from reference TRBV30 and TRBJ1-1, is as follows: SQTIHQWPATLVQPVGSPLSLECTVEGTSNPNLYWYRQAAGRGLQLLFYSVGIGQISSEVPQNLSASRPQDRQFILSSKKLLLSDSGFYLCAWNWNTEAFFGQGTRLTVV.

The V call is TRBV29-1, the J call TRBJ1-1, with a tentative D call TRBD1 (6 bases). The length of the CDR3 is 15 residues. Germline CDR1 SQVTM, CDR2 ANQGSEA. Trimming pared 5 bases from V and 3 bases from J, leaving 19 bases between. The CDR3: CSVNRDSATDTEAFF. DNA for the CDR3: TGCAGCGTTAACAGGGATTCGGCGACCGACACTGAAGCTTTCTTT.

This chain connects TRBV9 to TRBJ2-5; 7 bases match TRBD1. CDR3 length: 14 residues. The J segment lost 3 bases and the V segment lost 3 bases, leaving 5 bases of the junction unmatched. Per the germline V gene, CDR1 is SGDLS and CDR2 is YYNGEE. The CDR3 sequence is CASSATQGEETQYF. CDR3 coding DNA: TGTGCCAGCAGCGCGACGCAGGGGGAAGAGACCCAGTACTTC.

The gene calls are TRBV6-5 and TRBJ1-5; 11 bases are a match to TRBD1. This CDR3 is 15 amino acids long. The germline V gene has CDR1 MNHEY and CDR2 SVGAGI. With V trimmed by 6 bases and J by 3 bases, 4 bases remained unmatched. This CDR3 reads CASRPGQGANQPQHF. DNA of the CDR3: TGTGCCAGCAGGCCCGGACAGGGGGCCAATCAGCCCCAGCATTTT.

The chain is built from TRBV5-1 and TRBJ2-7; TRBD1 matches at 10 bases. Trimming at V came to 0 bases and at J to 4 bases, leaving 4 bases not matched to a gene. The CDR3 length is 15 residues. Germline CDR1 is SGHRS and CDR2 is YFSETQ. The CDR3 nucleotides are TGCGCCAGCAGCTTGGGAGGGACAGGGGAATACGAGCAGTACTTC. Translation gives CASSLGGTGEYEQYF.